The next 3 T cell receptor beta chains were all read from a single sample in a study of T cells in Graves' hyperthyroidism and ophthalmopathy. RNA transcripts served as the template for amplifying TCR beta CDR3 regions. TCR CDR3 underwent first-round RT-PCR with the HTBI primer set. Each CDR3 protein gets one entry after TCRdb re-called the multiplex PCR reads with MiXCR. The sample holds roughly 740,000 distinct CDR3 sequences, over 15% seen once. Sequencing was performed on blood. The receptors derive from a man younger than 35 with Graves' hyperthyroidism.

This clonotype was observed at least ten times. The V gene is TRBV20-1, the J gene TRBJ2-1, with D perhaps matching TRBD2 (6 bases). Germline loops: CDR1 DFQATT, CDR2 SNEGSKA (reference sequence). CDR3 size: 13 residues. V was trimmed by 5 bases and J by 5 bases, leaving 13 bases between them. The CDR3 nucleotides read TGCAGTGCTGGCCGGGACTTCGACAATGAGCAGTTCTTC. Translating it yields CSAGRDFDNEQFF.

This clonotype was counted ten times or more. The rearrangement joins TRBV4-1 to TRBJ2-7, with D possibly matching TRBD2 (7 bases). CDR1 is MGHRA, CDR2 YSYEKL, per germline. Trimming took 4 bases from V and 5 from J, leaving 18 bases between them. This CDR3 is built from 15 residues. CDR3 in DNA: TGCGCCAGCAGCCTCGCCGGGAGGAGGGGGGACGAGCAGTACTTC. This codes for CASSLAGRRGDEQYF.

This clonotype was counted once. This chain joins TRBV12-3 or TRBV12-4 and TRBJ1-6; tentatively, D is TRBD1 (5 bases). V was shortened by 6 bases and J by 10 bases, with 16 bases between the two germline ends. The CDR3 extends over 14 amino acids. The CDR3 loop is CASSRQSVRSPLHF. The CDR3 DNA reads TGTGCCAGCAGCCGACAGTCCGTAAGGTCACCCCTCCACTTT.